Listed here is a single T cell receptor beta chain. In TCRdb, the 5' RACE reads were re-called with MiXCR into one record per CDR3 protein. The sample records around 250,000 distinct CDR3 sequences, more than 8% being singletons. The data were taken from a study of T-cell memory formation after mild COVID-19. Germline V lookup: CDR1 MNHEY, CDR2 SVGAGI. V lost 0 bases, J lost 8 bases, and 7 bases lay in between. The CDR3 is 13 amino acids. The sample was PBMCs or a T cell subset sorted from them (not recorded which). The sequence was collected from a young man who had mild COVID-19 (a few samples of this study predate the infection). Cell type and time point are not known. The chain employs TRBV6-5 and TRBJ1-4, with D unresolved. CDR3 loop: CASSYSRGEKLFF. DNA for the CDR3: TGTGCCAGCAGTTACTCGCGCGGGGAAAAACTGTTTTTT.